This section outlines one T cell receptor beta chain sequence together with its context. The sample comes from a study of blood T cell repertoires in COVID-19. Across the study: Some COVID-19 samples were acute and others convalescent; all came from the United States, Italy and Spain.

The V and J ends lost 1 base and 6 bases respectively, with 13 bases between them. Germline CDR1 is LGHDT and CDR2 is YNNKEL (reference sequence). The CDR3 extends over 15 amino acids. Produced via immunoSEQ multiplex PCR; TCRdb's table is partial and in-frame only. The repertoire consists of 270,000 or so clones, with approximately 90% occurring once and the leading ten covering roughly 5%. The clonotype was recovered from a man aged 40-50 years with acute or convalescent COVID-19. The chain joins TRBV3-1 (or the pseudogene TRBV3-2) to TRBJ2-1; no reliable D call. The specimen sequenced was peripheral blood. The CDR3 loop is CASSQVNQAGNEQFF. The DNA for the CDR3 is TGTGCCAGCAGCCAAGTTAATCAGGCAGGCAATGAGCAGTTCTTC.